The clone carrying this TCR beta chain showed up just a few times. Germline V lookup: CDR1 MGHDK, CDR2 SYGVNS. The V end was cut by 4 bases, the J end by 3 bases, with 4 bases between. This CDR3 contains 12 residues. Some clones are missing from TCRdb's copy, which holds only in-frame ones; the method was immunoSEQ multiplex PCR. The repertoire holds approximately 280,000 clones, with approximately 78% as singletons. The data stem from a study of blood T cell repertoires in COVID-19. The source material was PBMCs or T cells enriched from blood (not recorded which). This receptor was identified in a man in his forties who had been exposed to COVID-19. The rearrangement joins TRBV25-1 to TRBJ1-3; D is unclear. The CDR3 bases are TGTGCCAGCAGTGCCATTGGAAACACCATATATTTT. It yields the protein CASSAIGNTIYF.